What follows is one T cell receptor beta chain and its context. Its antigen is currently unknown. Each case's diagnosis was confirmed by two pathologists on H&E. This record belongs to a study of immune evolution from preneoplasia to lung adenocarcinoma. General study results and limits: Later-stage lesions appeared to have more T cells, more diversity, less clonality.

Germline CDR1 MDHEN, CDR2 SYDVKM. The CDR3 has 15 residues. Germline trimming cut 6 bases from V and 2 bases from J; bases unmatched to any gene: 7. TCRdb keeps only in-frame clones here, not all; method: immunoSEQ multiplex PCR. The sample includes about 8,200 clones, roughly 82% of them seen just once. The V call is TRBV28, the J call TRBJ2-1; 7 nucleotides line up with TRBD2. Material: FFPE minimally invasive lung adenocarcinoma tissue. The source is a person aged 70 to 85 with lung adenocarcinoma. The CDR3 protein is CASRSQREPYNEQFF. The CDR3 nucleotides read TGTGCCAGCAGAAGCCAGCGGGAACCCTACAATGAGCAGTTCTTC.